This entry is about one T cell receptor (beta chain). Authors' methods: Researchers report that nucleated cell counts were estimated from reference gene primer amplification. This table comes from immunoSEQ multiplex PCR, and its TCRdb copy is limited to in-frame clones, with some not included. V, J and clone size are taken as reported in that table, and D and trimming were inferred from the DNA itself. The profile shows about 200,000 clones, about 85% of them singletons. These data come from a study of blood T cell repertoires in COVID-19. This CDR3 has 15 residues. The germline gives CDR1 MNHEY, CDR2 SVGAGI. Trimming shortened V by 2 bases and J by 3 bases, and 13 bases separated the two germline ends.

The genes are TRBV6-5 and TRBJ1-1; maybe TRBD1 (6 bases). This TCR was sampled from a woman between 40 and 50 years old in a cohort exposed to, infected with or recovered from COVID-19 (not recorded which). The sequenced sample consisted of PBMCs or T cells enriched from blood (not recorded which). In nucleotides, the CDR3 is TGTGCCAGCAGTTACCAACCAAGGACAGACACTGAAGCTTTCTTT. Translating gives CASSYQPRTDTEAFF.